Detailed here is one TCR beta chain. This clonotype came up many times. Its antigen target is currently unknown. Per-nucleotide qualities are absent, and no much larger clonotype sits a single base away. cDNA synthesis used template-switch 5'RACE with a primer carrying a 10-nucleotide random unique molecular identifier tagging each TCR transcript. Every sequencing run covered 15-18 subjects and yielded more than 200 million TCR-beta sequences. The RNeasy kit was used for extraction of total RNA. TCR-beta VDJ regions were amplified with primers for the TCR constant region and the 5'RACE anchor, using the KAPA Real-time Library Amplification kit. Sample indexes and Illumina adaptors were added in a first PCR, after which library yield was increased in a second PCR. After Ampure bead purification, the TCR product of roughly 650 bp was size-selected on a 2% E-gel SizeSelection system. Before pooling, library quality was assessed on a Bioanalyzer, concentration was determined with Qubit, and library quantification was performed with the Kapa Library Quantification kit. An Illumina HiSeq 2500 was used to sequence the libraries paired-end at 2 x 150 bp. To increase sequence diversity, roughly 25-31% phiX was spiked into each library pool. The paper's processing steps were these. Quality-filtered reads were processed with the UMI-based MiGEC pipeline, and over 85% of raw TCR sequences were removed by the MiGEC pipeline during error correction. IMGT germline references were used for aligning VDJ genes, and each clonotype was defined as a unique CDR3 amino acid sequence together with its V-J genes. Clonal expansion, Shannon diversity, and CDR3 relatedness (CalcPairwiseDistances, ClusterSamples) were evaluated with VDJtools, and phylogenetic trees were built with CLCbio workbench. A clone was classed as expanded if it had 8 or more unique UMIs, a cutoff based on coefficient-of-variation modelling across technical triplicates. The raw public reads went through TCRdb reprocessing: fastp at Q25, MiXCR clone calling, in-frame beta chains kept. Rows with one shared CDR3 protein collapse into an entry with the most common genes and DNA. V and J calls and clone size were set by TCRdb, not the authors. Counted in this sample were around 26,000 distinct CDR3 sequences; more than 6.5% of them appeared once. The ten largest clones represent roughly 8.8% of the sample.

From a lookup of the germline V gene, CDR1 and CDR2 are KGHSH and LQKENI. V is pared back by 6 bases and J by 8 bases, with 17 bases lying between the germline termini. The CDR3 has 14 amino acids, counting the end cysteine and phenylalanine. The CDR3 DNA has 42 bases and is translated from base 1. The source of the sample is a study of neurological immune-mediated disorders (dated by TCRdb to about 2019). General notes on the study: The study compared peripheral blood TCR-beta repertoires of HTLV-I-associated myelopathy (HAM/TSP) patients, multiple sclerosis patients and healthy controls using UMI-based sequencing. Of the approximately 66 subjects in the cohort, about 14 were HAM/TSP patients, around 35 were multiple sclerosis patients, and around 20 were healthy controls. The roughly 99 TCR-beta libraries covered PBMC samples along with longitudinal samples, technical triplicates, and paired sorted CD4+ and CD8+ T-cell subsets. Broad study findings and their caveats: No identical CDR3 amino acid sequences were found to be shared among expanded clones across subjects, suggesting that TCR-beta repertoires were private in all groups. TCR clonal expansion was highest in HAM/TSP patients and lowest in MS patients, with MS patients falling below even healthy controls.

Healthy controls were blood bank volunteers in Maryland, USA. For unsorted PBMC libraries, 2 million PBMCs were used after storage in RNAlater at -80 degrees C until RNA extraction. PBMCs were separated from peripheral blood using Ficoll-Hypaque density gradient centrifugation and then cryopreserved in liquid nitrogen. The TCR sequence derives from a woman aged 45 to 65 in good health. The sequence links TRBV18 to TRBJ2-1; the D gene lacks a confident call. The sample was PBMCs. The base sequence is TGTGCCAGCTCTCCCCATCCGCGCAGTGATGAGCAGTTCTTC. It encodes CASSPHPRSDEQFF.